These T cell receptor beta chains were read from a single sample in a study of blood T cell repertoires in COVID-19. The assay was immunoSEQ multiplex PCR, and TCRdb's table has in-frame clones only and misses some. This table has fewer than 200,000 clones, less than 90% appearing once. Sequencing was carried out using PBMCs or T cells enriched from blood (not recorded which). The source of these receptors is a human donor with acute COVID-19. The donor label of this sample is uncertain. CDR3s include the opening cysteine and the closing phenylalanine or tryptophan. A D gene is named only where the DNA matches it firmly.

j_gene: TRBJ2-7; v_gene: TRBV2; d_gene: TRBD1; len: 15; CDR3aa: CASRGRDSRPYEQYF
j_gene: TRBJ1-6; v_gene: TRBV6-5; d_gene: TRBD1; len: 16; CDR3aa: CASSFSDRGPNSPLHF
j_gene: TRBJ2-1; v_gene: TRBV4-1; d_gene: TRBD2; len: 16; CDR3aa: CASSQTGTSSYNEQFF
j_gene: TRBJ2-2; v_gene: TRBV7-8; d_gene: TRBD1; len: 15; CDR3aa: CATYTGQVQTGELFF
j_gene: TRBJ1-5; v_gene: TRBV27; d_gene: TRBD1; len: 16; CDR3aa: CASHMGQSYSNQPQHF
j_gene: TRBJ1-5; v_gene: TRBV6-5; d_gene: TRBD1; len: 16; CDR3aa: CASSSGTGNSNQPQHF
j_gene: TRBJ1-1; v_gene: TRBV30; d_gene: TRBD1; len: 13; CDR3aa: CAWVQTGATEAFF
j_gene: TRBJ2-7; v_gene: TRBV7-2; d_gene: TRBD1; len: 15; CDR3aa: CASSSYRGHNNEQYF
j_gene: TRBJ2-7; v_gene: TRBV15; d_gene: TRBD1; len: 18; CDR3aa: CATSSLPSGTGNSDEQYF
j_gene: TRBJ2-3; v_gene: TRBV10-2; d_gene: TRBD2; len: 16; CDR3aa: CASGAGTRDFTDTQYF
j_gene: TRBJ1-6; v_gene: TRBV7-9; d_gene: TRBD1; len: 14; CDR3aa: CASSRGTGDSPLHF
j_gene: TRBJ1-3; v_gene: TRBV19; d_gene: TRBD1; len: 20; CDR3aa: CASTPKGTGGTYFSGNTIYF
j_gene: TRBJ2-6; v_gene: TRBV4-2; d_gene: TRBD2; len: 20; CDR3aa: CASSQDRIAGALSGANVLTF
j_gene: TRBJ1-2; v_gene: TRBV29-1; d_gene: TRBD1; len: 13; CDR3aa: CSSDDRGQEGYTF
j_gene: TRBJ2-2; v_gene: TRBV5-5; d_gene: TRBD2; len: 19; CDR3aa: CASSLDLAGGRIRTGELFF
j_gene: TRBJ1-4; v_gene: TRBV2; d_gene: .; len: 17; CDR3aa: CASSYTGTLSESEKLFF
j_gene: TRBJ1-4; v_gene: TRBV7-2; d_gene: TRBD1; len: 15; CDR3aa: CASSSYRGRGEKLFF
j_gene: TRBJ1-2; v_gene: TRBV5-1; d_gene: TRBD1; len: 15; CDR3aa: CASSPSEGQGDGYTF
j_gene: TRBJ2-7; v_gene: TRBV6-5; d_gene: .; len: 14; CDR3aa: CASSYVGRSSEQYF
j_gene: TRBJ2-5; v_gene: TRBV12-5; d_gene: TRBD2; len: 17; CDR3aa: CASGLVRTSGGQETQYF
j_gene: TRBJ2-2; v_gene: TRBV11-2; d_gene: TRBD1; len: 15; CDR3aa: CASSPLQGAHGELFF
j_gene: TRBJ2-1; v_gene: TRBV19; d_gene: .; len: 17; CDR3aa: CASSIRFRGGAPNEQFF
j_gene: TRBJ2-1; v_gene: TRBV30; d_gene: TRBD1; len: 16; CDR3aa: CAWSTGQGRTYNEQFF
j_gene: TRBJ1-2; v_gene: TRBV6-2/TRBV6-3; d_gene: .; len: 14; CDR3aa: CASSYGQNNYGYTF
j_gene: TRBJ2-3; v_gene: TRBV11-2; d_gene: TRBD2; len: 15; CDR3aa: CASSLVGGAADTQYF
j_gene: TRBJ1-3; v_gene: TRBV7-2; d_gene: .; len: 15; CDR3aa: CASSSSRASGNTIYF
j_gene: TRBJ2-1; v_gene: TRBV15; d_gene: TRBD1; len: 15; CDR3aa: CATSRELQGDNEQFF
j_gene: TRBJ1-1; v_gene: TRBV18; d_gene: TRBD1; len: 14; CDR3aa: CASSPTGTQGAAFF
j_gene: TRBJ2-3; v_gene: TRBV27; d_gene: TRBD2; len: 16; CDR3aa: CASSLIGGGASDTQYF
j_gene: TRBJ2-3; v_gene: TRBV10-1; d_gene: TRBD2; len: 14; CDR3aa: CASSSGDLWDTQYF
j_gene: TRBJ1-2; v_gene: TRBV6-1; d_gene: TRBD1; len: 16; CDR3aa: CASSERGQGAFYGYTF
j_gene: TRBJ1-2; v_gene: TRBV5-1; d_gene: .; len: 15; CDR3aa: CASSPRRTFRYGYTF
j_gene: TRBJ2-7; v_gene: TRBV27; d_gene: .; len: 16; CDR3aa: CASSLSPGLRLDEQYF
j_gene: TRBJ2-3; v_gene: TRBV27; d_gene: TRBD2; len: 14; CDR3aa: CASSGGEITDTQYF
j_gene: TRBJ1-6; v_gene: TRBV27; d_gene: .; len: 17; CDR3aa: CASRDPGFRELNSPLHF
j_gene: TRBJ2-5; v_gene: TRBV9; d_gene: TRBD1; len: 16; CDR3aa: CASSARGTGSQETQYF
j_gene: TRBJ2-3; v_gene: TRBV18; d_gene: TRBD2; len: 18; CDR3aa: CASSPISGGASGTDTQYF
j_gene: TRBJ1-3; v_gene: TRBV19; d_gene: .; len: 13; CDR3aa: CASSDSSGNTIYF
j_gene: TRBJ2-2; v_gene: TRBV24-1; d_gene: TRBD1; len: 17; CDR3aa: CATSDSPGQGDTGELFF
j_gene: TRBJ1-2; v_gene: TRBV19; d_gene: .; len: 13; CDR3aa: CASSKGGVDGYTF
j_gene: TRBJ2-1; v_gene: TRBV7-2; d_gene: TRBD2; len: 15; CDR3aa: CASSLGAGGYNEQFF
j_gene: TRBJ1-5; v_gene: TRBV6-5; d_gene: TRBD1; len: 13; CDR3aa: CASHRGGNQPQHF
j_gene: TRBJ2-6; v_gene: TRBV19; d_gene: TRBD2; len: 15; CDR3aa: CASRPSGGGANVLTF
j_gene: TRBJ1-4; v_gene: TRBV5-6; d_gene: .; len: 14; CDR3aa: CASSSDRMNEKLFF
j_gene: TRBJ1-1; v_gene: TRBV6-1; d_gene: .; len: 15; CDR3aa: CASSEEGGIGTEAFF
j_gene: TRBJ2-1; v_gene: TRBV18; d_gene: .; len: 15; CDR3aa: CASSPPRDRVNEQFF
j_gene: TRBJ1-1; v_gene: TRBV18; d_gene: .; len: 15; CDR3aa: CASSPVVLTGTEAFF
j_gene: TRBJ2-7; v_gene: TRBV14; d_gene: .; len: 15; CDR3aa: CASSQEGTSTYEQYF
j_gene: TRBJ1-3; v_gene: TRBV5-1; d_gene: TRBD1; len: 14; CDR3aa: CASSSGQTVNTIYF
j_gene: TRBJ2-7; v_gene: TRBV25-1; d_gene: .; len: 15; CDR3aa: CASSESGRGLGEQYF
j_gene: TRBJ2-5; v_gene: TRBV4-1; d_gene: TRBD2; len: 17; CDR3aa: CASSQTSGRGIRETQYF
j_gene: TRBJ2-3; v_gene: TRBV11-2; d_gene: TRBD2; len: 15; CDR3aa: CASSSIAGGTDTQYF
j_gene: TRBJ2-1; v_gene: TRBV5-6; d_gene: TRBD2; len: 15; CDR3aa: CASRSAGGPGNEQFF
j_gene: TRBJ2-1; v_gene: TRBV4-1; d_gene: .; len: 13; CDR3aa: CASSQGEGGEQFF
j_gene: TRBJ2-3; v_gene: TRBV7-2; d_gene: TRBD2; len: 16; CDR3aa: CASSFTSGGGRDTQYF
j_gene: TRBJ2-7; v_gene: TRBV4-1; d_gene: .; len: 16; CDR3aa: CASSQDRRLNFYEQYF
j_gene: TRBJ2-3; v_gene: TRBV7-7; d_gene: TRBD2; len: 16; CDR3aa: CASSPLGTSDTDTQYF